These T cell receptor beta chains were read from a single sample in a study of tumor-infiltrating lymphocytes in oesophageal squamous cell carcinoma. MiXCR, applied by TCRdb to the PCR reads, yields one record per CDR3 protein. The sample includes about 19,000 distinct CDR3 sequences, around 40% of them seen just once. The sequenced sample consisted of blood. These receptors were collected from a male donor with esophageal squamous cell carcinoma. Both conserved end residues are part of each CDR3. Fields, in order: clone size, J gene, D gene, V gene, CDR3 protein, CDR3 DNA. A D gene is named only where the DNA matches it firmly. Size is stated for part of the rows, as once, few or many counts, or as a class when the clone is expanded.

many,TRBJ2-1,NA,TRBV29-1,CSVEGDTRKSYNEQFF,TGCAGCGTTGAAGGGGACACCCGAAAATCCTACAATGAGCAGTTCTTC
NA,TRBJ1-1,TRBD1,TRBV27,CASKDRARTEAFF,TGTGCCAGCAAGGACAGGGCGAGGACTGAAGCTTTCTTT
many,TRBJ2-2,TRBD2,TRBV4-2,CASSQSGLASGELFF,TGTGCCAGCAGCCAAAGTGGACTAGCGTCCGGGGAGCTGTTTTTT
many,TRBJ2-5,NA,TRBV6-1,CASTNRVNTYETQYF,TGTGCCAGCACCAACAGGGTAAACACATATGAGACCCAGTACTTC
large,TRBJ2-5,NA,TRBV12-3/TRBV12-4,CASNWEGATQYF,TGTGCCAGCAACTGGGAGGGGGCAACCCAGTACTTC
many,TRBJ1-1,TRBD1,TRBV5-1,CASSFGQGSTEAFF,TGCGCCAGCAGCTTCGGACAGGGAAGTACTGAAGCTTTCTTT
NA,TRBJ2-2,NA,TRBV27,CASSRGAGRELFF,TGTGCCAGCAGTCGCGGGGCGGGAAGGGAGCTGTTTTTT
few,TRBJ2-5,NA,TRBV27,CASSSGTATGTQYF,TGTGCCAGCAGTTCCGGGACTGCCACGGGGACCCAGTACTTC
NA,TRBJ2-3,NA,TRBV2,CASSLSGASTDTQYF,TGTGCCAGCAGTCTCTCGGGCGCTAGCACAGATACGCAGTATTTT
NA,TRBJ2-3,TRBD2,TRBV20-1,CSAKRTSGRGRDTQYF,TGCAGTGCTAAAAGGACTAGCGGGAGAGGGAGGGATACGCAGTATTTT
NA,TRBJ2-3,NA,TRBV6-5,CASSEYSDTQYF,TGTGCCAGCAGTGAATACTCAGATACGCAGTATTTT
NA,TRBJ2-1,TRBD2,TRBV7-9,CASSSRAGAYNEQFF,TGTGCCAGCAGCTCTCGAGCGGGAGCTTACAATGAGCAGTTCTTC
many,TRBJ1-2,NA,TRBV15,CATSTETARYGYTF,TGTGCCACCAGCACTGAAACAGCTCGCTATGGCTACACCTTC
medium-sized,TRBJ2-3,TRBD1,TRBV10-2,CASSEFQGGTDTQYF,TGCGCCAGCAGTGAGTTCCAGGGGGGCACAGATACGCAGTATTTT
NA,TRBJ2-7,TRBD2,TRBV7-8,CASSLGAAGGPDTQYF,TGTGCCAGCAGCTTAGGCGCGGCGGGGGGGCCAGATACGCAGTACTTC
NA,TRBJ2-6,NA,TRBV28,CASLRPTGANVLTF,TGTGCCAGCCTTCGTCCCACTGGGGCCAACGTCCTGACTTTC
few,TRBJ1-4,NA,TRBV7-2,CASSIGHVATNEKLFF,TGTGCCAGCAGCATCGGACACGTTGCAACTAATGAAAAACTGTTTTTT
medium-sized,TRBJ2-5,TRBD1,TRBV28,CASTGWEQGAFGEETQYF,TGTGCCAGCACCGGATGGGAACAGGGGGCCTTTGGAGAAGAGACCCAGTACTTC
many,TRBJ2-1,TRBD2,TRBV4-1,CASSQGLAGREDNEQFF,TGCGCCAGCAGCCAGGGACTAGCGGGTAGGGAGGACAATGAGCAGTTCTTC
NA,TRBJ2-2,NA,TRBV7-6,CASSFPGQELFF,TGTGCCAGCAGCTTCCCGGGACAGGAGCTGTTTTTT
few,TRBJ2-5,NA,TRBV6-1,CASSGLFVETQYF,TGTGCCTCCTCCGGGCTCTTTGTAGAGACCCAGTACTTC
many,TRBJ1-4,NA,TRBV28,CASSPHMAEKLFF,TGTGCCAGCAGTCCTCATATGGCTGAAAAACTGTTTTTT
medium-sized,TRBJ2-1,NA,TRBV10-3,CAISGVERYNEQFF,TGTGCCATCAGTGGGGTAGAGAGGTACAATGAGCAGTTCTTC
NA,TRBJ1-5,NA,TRBV6-1,CASSEGGIQPQHF,TGTGCCAGCAGTGAAGGGGGTATCCAGCCCCAGCATTTT
many,TRBJ2-7,TRBD1,TRBV27,CASGLRDRIVYEQYF,TGTGCCAGCGGACTCCGGGACAGGATTGTCTACGAGCAGTACTTC
NA,TRBJ1-5,NA,TRBV24-1,CATSDPGGNQPQHF,TGTGCCACCAGTGACCCCGGTGGCAATCAGCCCCAGCATTTT
NA,TRBJ1-4,NA,TRBV7-2,CASSPGGVEKLFF,TGTGCCAGCAGCCCCGGTGGGGTTGAAAAACTGTTTTTT
NA,TRBJ2-5,TRBD1,TRBV7-8,CASSLGDRSLEQYF,TGTGCCAGCAGCTTAGGGGACAGGTCTCTTGAGCAGTACTTC
NA,TRBJ1-2,NA,TRBV14,CASSQSAAYGSTF,TGTGCCAGCAGCCAGTCAGCGGCGTATGGCTCCACCTTC
NA,TRBJ2-3,TRBD1,TRBV24-1,CATSDPKDRAGIEQYF,TGTGCCACCAGTGACCCAAAGGACAGGGCAGGAATCGAGCAGTATTTT
NA,TRBJ2-1,NA,TRBV12-3/TRBV12-4,CASSLGLFNEQFF,TGTGCCAGCAGTTTAGGACTGTTCAATGAGCAGTTCTTC
NA,TRBJ2-7,TRBD2,TRBV7-6,CASSLASSGKLYEQYF,TGTGCCAGCAGCTTAGCGTCTAGCGGGAAACTCTACGAGCAGTACTTC